This T cell receptor beta chain was retrieved from a study of cytomegalovirus exposure and HLA in healthy donors. Study outcomes and limitations: The study listed approximately 170 cytomegalovirus-associated TCR beta chains. In a later analysis, V- and J-gene trimming of beta chains associated with a DCLRE1C missense variant, replicated independently. CMV antigen specificity of three CMV-associated chains was confirmed in vitro.

With 60 Vbeta and 13 Jbeta primers, the PCR was carried out. The assay was immunoSEQ multiplex PCR, and TCRdb's table has in-frame clones only and misses some. The repertoire has about 110,000 clones, under 80% of them found once; the top ten carry approximately 3.6%. The CDR3 runs to 16 residues. The junction had 7 bases not matched to a gene; V was cut back by 0 bases and J by 4 bases. Germline values: CDR1 SGHTA, CDR2 FQGTGA. As for this clone: Antigen unknown.

The rearrangement joins TRBV7-3 to TRBJ2-3; 7 bases align to TRBD1. The sequence was collected from a man aged 60 to 75 in good health and CMV-seronegative. Sequenced input: PBMCs. CDR3: CASSLTLGQGADTQYF. In DNA, the CDR3 is TGTGCCAGCAGCTTAACATTAGGCCAGGGGGCAGATACGCAGTATTTT.